Sequencing of this T cell receptor (beta chain) was carried out in a study of T cell responses to AZD1222 COVID-19 vaccine. Study results and caveats: The span of vaccine-associated CD4 TCRs extended across spike, with dominance at 160-218 and 743-854.

This clone was seen only once. The antigen is undetermined. The CDR3 is 15 residues long. CDR1 SGDLS and CDR2 YYNGEE come from the germline V gene. The V gene lost 3 bases and the J gene lost 1 base, with 13 bases spanning the gap. The assay was immunoSEQ multiplex PCR, and TCRdb's table has in-frame clones only and misses some. The profile shows 180,000 or so clones, about 91% of them singletons. The sample here was peripheral blood, taken 28 days after the second AZD1222 dose. The clonotype comes from an adult who received the AZD1222 COVID-19 vaccine. The chain recombines TRBV9 with TRBJ1-1; no clear D. The CDR3: CASSAYGLSNTEAFF. The CDR3 coding sequence is TGTGCCAGCAGCGCCTACGGACTGTCGAACACTGAAGCTTTCTTT.